The T cell receptor beta chain described here comes from a study of CD8+CD57+ T cells in acquired aplastic anemia. For the study at large: Sorted CD4+ and CD8+ cell DNA averaged around 3 ug. Study-wide results and limits: Approximately 29 was the count of CD8+ CDR3 sequences that patients shared with controls.

This clonotype showed up many times. No antigen is known for it. The template used for profiling TCR beta VDJ and CDR3 was genomic DNA. One entry per CDR3 protein results from TCRdb running MiXCR on the reads. The sample holds under 200,000 distinct CDR3 sequences, 45% to 55% seen once. Previously, flow cytometry had revealed CD8+CD57+ cell expansion in the patients chosen for sequencing. This TCR was recovered from a human donor with aplastic anemia. The sample taken for sequencing was sorted CD4+, CD8+, or CD8+CD57+ T cells (not recorded which) from PBMCs.

As DNA, the CDR3 is TGCAGTGCTAGTCGGTGGCAGGGGGGCACTGAAGCTTTCTTT. It yields the protein CSASRWQGGTEAFF. This chain joins TRBV20-1 and TRBJ1-1; 7 nucleotides match TRBD1. Germline trimming cut 3 bases from V and 4 bases from J; bases unmatched to any gene: 8. CDR3 length: 14 residues. Looked up from germline, CDR1 is DFQATT and CDR2 is SNEGSKA (reference sequence).